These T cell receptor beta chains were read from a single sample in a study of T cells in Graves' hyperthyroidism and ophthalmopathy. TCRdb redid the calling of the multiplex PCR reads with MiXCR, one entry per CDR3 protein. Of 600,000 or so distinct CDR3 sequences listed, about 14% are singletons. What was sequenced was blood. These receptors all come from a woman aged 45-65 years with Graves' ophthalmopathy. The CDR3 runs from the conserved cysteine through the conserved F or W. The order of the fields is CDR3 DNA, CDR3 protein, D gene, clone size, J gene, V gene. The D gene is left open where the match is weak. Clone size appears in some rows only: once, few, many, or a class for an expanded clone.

TGTGCCAGCAGCCAAGATCGAGGTTCAGATACGCAGTATTTT CASSQDRGSDTQYF - many TRBJ2-3 TRBV14
TGTGCCAGAGAGGTGCGGGGGCTTACCGGGGAGCTGTTTTTT CAREVRGLTGELFF - many TRBJ2-2 TRBV7-9
TGTGCCAGCAGCGTAGTGGTTAGCGGATACAATGAGCAGTTCTTC CASSVVVSGYNEQFF - many TRBJ2-1 TRBV9
TGTGCCACCAGAGGCGGAGACGCCTACGAGCAGTACTTC CATRGGDAYEQYF - many TRBJ2-7 TRBV24-1
TGCAGTGCTAGATCAGATCGGGAATACGAGCAGTACTTC CSARSDREYEQYF - many TRBJ2-7 TRBV20-1
TGTGCCAGCAGCGCGACTAGAAGGGACAGCCACTCCTACGAGCAGTACTTC CASSATRRDSHSYEQYF - many TRBJ2-7 TRBV9
TGTGCCATCAGTGGAGGGTGGAGCGAACACACAGATACGCAGTATTTT CAISGGWSEHTDTQYF - - TRBJ2-3 TRBV10-3
TGTGCCACCAAGGACAGGGTGAACACTGAAGCTTTCTTT CATKDRVNTEAFF TRBD1 many TRBJ1-1 TRBV12-3/TRBV12-4
TGCAGCGTCAGAGTAGGGGATACGCAGTATTTT CSVRVGDTQYF - few TRBJ2-3 TRBV29-1
TGTGCCAGCACCACCCCCTCGCTGACAGATACGCAGTATTTT CASTTPSLTDTQYF - many TRBJ2-3 TRBV28
TGTGCCAGCAGTTCCCTCCAGCCCGGTGCGTATACGCAGTATTTT CASSSLQPGAYTQYF - many TRBJ2-3 TRBV28
TGCAGCGTTGAAGTGTGGAGCTCCTACAATGAGCAGTTCTTC CSVEVWSSYNEQFF - many TRBJ2-1 TRBV29-1
TGTGCCAGTAGTATAGATTGGGGACCGAGGACGGAGACCCAGTACTTC CASSIDWGPRTETQYF - - TRBJ2-5 TRBV19
TGTGCCAGCAGCTTCTTTCGACGGGATGAGCAGTTCTTC CASSFFRRDEQFF - many TRBJ2-1 TRBV11-2
TGTGCCAGCAGCCCGATGAGAAATACACCCTACGAGCAGTACTTC CASSPMRNTPYEQYF - many TRBJ2-7 TRBV7-2
TGTGCCAGCGGGGGTACAGCTCCGAACACTGAAGCTTTCTTT CASGGTAPNTEAFF - once TRBJ1-1 TRBV27
TGCGCCAGCAGTGAGTTGGGGGCAGCTGAAGCTTTCTTT CASSELGAAEAFF - - TRBJ1-1 TRBV10-2
TGTGCCAGCAGCCCAGGACTATCCCCAAATGAGCAGTTCTTC CASSPGLSPNEQFF - few TRBJ2-1 TRBV5-5
TGCAGCGTTTGGACTAGCGGTAACAATGAGCAGTTCTTC CSVWTSGNNEQFF TRBD2 - TRBJ2-1 TRBV29-1
TGTGCCAGCAGCTCCCCCCAGACTAGCGCGAACACCGGGGAGCTGTTTTTT CASSSPQTSANTGELFF TRBD2 - TRBJ2-2 TRBV13
TGTGCCAGCAGCCGGCAGGGGGCAACTAATGAAAAACTGTTTTTT CASSRQGATNEKLFF TRBD1 many TRBJ1-4 TRBV7-2
TGCGCCAGCAGAACCTACTACGAGCAGTACTTC CASRTYYEQYF - many TRBJ2-7 TRBV5-1
TGTGCCAGCAGTAGCGCCCAAGAGACCCAGTACTTC CASSSAQETQYF - - TRBJ2-5 TRBV2
TGTGCCAGCAGCTTTAAAGTGAACAATGAGCAGTTCTTC CASSFKVNNEQFF - many TRBJ2-1 TRBV11-3
TGTGCCAGCAGTTTCTCGTCACCTCGAGCAGATACGCAGTATTTT CASSFSSPRADTQYF - - TRBJ2-3 TRBV28
TGTGCCAGCAGTTTATCAGGGAATGGAGAGACCCAGTACTTC CASSLSGNGETQYF - many TRBJ2-5 TRBV12-3/TRBV12-4
TGTGCCACCTTGGTGGCAGCAAACTATGGCTACACCTTC CATLVAANYGYTF - - TRBJ1-2 TRBV7-9
TGTGCCAGCTCAAACACTCGACAGGGGGGTTACGAGCAGTACTTC CASSNTRQGGYEQYF TRBD1 many TRBJ2-7 TRBV18
TGTGCCAGCAGCCCCGGAGTTGAGCAGTTCTTC CASSPGVEQFF - many TRBJ2-1 TRBV7-9
TGTGCCAGCAGCCAAGAACCCCCGGTGGGGGACAGGGTAACGAACACTGAAGCTTTCTTT CASSQEPPVGDRVTNTEAFF TRBD1 few TRBJ1-1 TRBV14
TGTGCCAGTAGTCCCGGGGCAGCGAACACTGAAGCTTTCTTT CASSPGAANTEAFF - - TRBJ1-1 TRBV19
TGTGCCAGCAGGACGGGAAACTATGGCTACACCTTC CASRTGNYGYTF - - TRBJ1-2 TRBV27
TGTGCCAGCAGCGCGGGTCGTGGGAATGAGCAGTTCTTC CASSAGRGNEQFF - - TRBJ2-1 TRBV9
TGTGCCAGTAGTATAATGGGAGGGGAGTACGAGCAGTACTTC CASSIMGGEYEQYF TRBD2 - TRBJ2-7 TRBV19
TGTGCCAGCAGGCCCCCCAGGGCCGTCACAGATACGCAGTATTTT CASRPPRAVTDTQYF - - TRBJ2-3 TRBV12-3/TRBV12-4
TGTGCCAGCAGCTTAGGGAGCGGGAGCATGGTTTACAATGAGCAGTTCTTC CASSLGSGSMVYNEQFF TRBD2 many TRBJ2-1 TRBV11-3
TGCAGTGCTAGAGTAACGGGGGCGCGTCTTGGCTACACCTTC CSARVTGARLGYTF - - TRBJ1-2 TRBV20-1
TGTGCCAGCACCCAGGGGAGTGGCACTGAAGCTTTCTTT CASTQGSGTEAFF - many TRBJ1-1 TRBV2
TGTGCCAGCAGACGGGACCTAAACTTGAACACTGAAGCTTTCTTT CASRRDLNLNTEAFF - many TRBJ1-1 TRBV27
TGCGCCAGCAGCCAAGGCCTAGTGGATGGTGAGCAGTTCTTC CASSQGLVDGEQFF - few TRBJ2-1 TRBV4-3
TGTGCCAGCTCACCTAGACTCTCGGACGGGGCCCAAGAGACCCAGTACTTC CASSPRLSDGAQETQYF - many TRBJ2-5 TRBV18
TGTGCCACCAGTGACCGGGGACTAGCGGGAGCCTACCAAGAGACCCAGTACTTC CATSDRGLAGAYQETQYF TRBD2 many TRBJ2-5 TRBV24-1
TGCAGTGCTAGAGATCGGACAGGGAACTATGGCTACACCTTC CSARDRTGNYGYTF TRBD1 many TRBJ1-2 TRBV20-1
TGTGCCAGCAGTCAACTAGCGGGAGGTCCGGACTACTACAATGAGCAGTTCTTC CASSQLAGGPDYYNEQFF TRBD2 many TRBJ2-1 TRBV6-2/TRBV6-3
TGTGCCAGCAGTTACGGGGGGGTCTCCTACAATGAGCAGTTCTTC CASSYGGVSYNEQFF TRBD2 few TRBJ2-1 TRBV6-2/TRBV6-3
TGTGCCAGCAGTTACTCGGGGCAGGGGGTCTGGGTGACCCAGTACTTC CASSYSGQGVWVTQYF TRBD1 - TRBJ2-5 TRBV6-2/TRBV6-3
TGTGCCAGCAGCCCCGGACAGCCCGTGTCCTCTGGGGCCAACGTCCTGACTTTC CASSPGQPVSSGANVLTF - - TRBJ2-6 TRBV12-3/TRBV12-4
TGCGCCAGCAGCTTGGACTACTACGAGCAGTACTTC CASSLDYYEQYF - many TRBJ2-7 TRBV5-1
TGTGCCAGTAGTATCCATCCTAGCGGGAGGACAGATACGCAGTATTTT CASSIHPSGRTDTQYF TRBD2 - TRBJ2-3 TRBV19
TGTGCCAGCAGAAACAGGGGTAGCAATCAGCCCCAGCATTTT CASRNRGSNQPQHF TRBD1 many TRBJ1-5 TRBV28
TGTGCCAGCAGTTACTCCGGAGCTAGCGGGGTCGGGTGGTCCCAGTACTTC CASSYSGASGVGWSQYF TRBD2 - TRBJ2-5 TRBV6-5
TGTGCCAGCAGCGCTAGCGAGTTCCGCTATGAGCAGTTCTTC CASSASEFRYEQFF - - TRBJ2-1 TRBV6-1
TGTGCCAGCAGCCTAGCGGGAGGGAAAAGAAACAATGAGCAGTTCTTC CASSLAGGKRNNEQFF TRBD2 few TRBJ2-1 TRBV9
TGTGCTAGTGGTTTGGTACGCGCGGGAGGAGCAGATACGCAGTATTTT CASGLVRAGGADTQYF TRBD2 - TRBJ2-3 TRBV12-5
TGCGCCAGCAGCTTAGCAGGGAAGTTTGAGACCCAGCACTTC CASSLAGKFETQHF - - TRBJ2-5 TRBV5-1